This passage covers 7 T cell receptor beta chains from one sample sequenced in a study of STAT5B mutations in CD4+ large granular lymphocyte leukemia. Method: immunoSEQ multiplex PCR; TCRdb's copy keeps in-frame clones and lacks some. This table has over 30,000 clones, nearly 90% appearing once. Sequencing was done on a sample of CD4+ T cells from blood buffy coats. These receptor sequences come from a human donor in good health.

V usage is TRBV6-6 and J usage is TRBJ2-5; 10 nucleotides align to TRBD2. The J call may be in error: the DNA end matches TRBJ2-7 better. The V gene's germline CDR1 is MNHNY and CDR2 SVGAGI (reference sequence). The CDR3 is 14 residues long. This chain's CDR3 is CASSQREGASEQYF. The CDR3 bases are TGTGCCAGCAGTCAGCGGGAGGGGGCCAGCGAGCAGTACTTC.

The gene calls are TRBV5-4 and TRBJ1-2; D is perhaps TRBD1 (5 bases). Trimming removed 3 bases at V and 7 bases at J, with 19 bases between. Germline V gene lookup returns CDR1 SGHNT and CDR2 YYREEE (reference sequence). There are 15 residues in the CDR3. CDR3 nucleotide sequence: TGTGCCAGCAGCTCGACCACGCAGGGAGGAGGTGGCTACACCTTC. Translation gives CASSSTTQGGGGYTF.

This clone was picked up a small number of times. The rearrangement links TRBV11-2 to TRBJ2-7; D is unclear. Germline V CDR1 and CDR2: SGHAT, FQNNGV. This CDR3 is 12 amino acids long. V was clipped by 3 bases and J by 7 bases, with 10 bases between them. The CDR3 coding sequence is TGTGCCAGCAGCTTTGGCCGCGAGGAGCAGTACTTC. Translating gives CASSFGREEQYF.

The rearrangement uses TRBV5-1 and TRBJ2-7; unclear D gene. With 2 bases removed from V and 0 bases from J, the gap between germline ends came to 12 bases. The CDR3 runs 15 residues. Germline V gene lookup returns CDR1 SGHRS and CDR2 YFSETQ. CDR3 bases: TGCGCCAGCAGCTTAAGATCTCCGAGCTCCTACGAGCAGTACTTC. Translated, it gives CASSLRSPSSYEQYF.

The chain links TRBV7-9 to TRBJ2-5, with D perhaps matching TRBD1 or TRBD2 (5 bases each). Trimming left V 0 bases short and J 5 bases short, with 10 bases between. CDR1 and CDR2 from the germline V gene are SEHNR and FQNEAQ (reference sequence). The CDR3 sequence is 14 residues long. CDR3 bases: TGTGCCAGCAGCTTAGCGGGGGTCCGCGAGACCCAGTACTTC. Its protein product is CASSLAGVRETQYF. The full variable domain, its missing parts supplied by reference TRBV7-9 and TRBJ2-5, is DTGVSQNPRHKITKRGQNVTFRCDPISEHNRLYWYRQTLGQGPEFLTYFQNEAQLEKSRLLSDRFSAERPKGSFSTLEIQRTEQGDSAMYLCASSLAGVRETQYFGPGTRLLVL.

The chain has TRBV19 and TRBJ2-2, with D tentatively TRBD1 (6 bases). Trimming shortened V by 5 bases and J by 2 bases, and 9 bases separated the two germline ends. The CDR3 totals 14 residues. In germline, CDR1 is LNHDA, CDR2 SQIVND (reference sequence). Here the CDR3 DNA reads TGTGCCAGTAGTTCAGGGGCCAACACCGGGGAGCTGTTTTTT. Protein: CASSSGANTGELFF.

The J gene is TRBJ2-3, the V gene TRBV6-4, with D maybe TRBD2 (6 bases). In germline, CDR1 is MRHNA, CDR2 SNTAGT. The V and J ends lost 5 bases and 4 bases respectively, with 13 bases between them. This CDR3 has 14 amino acids. Written as DNA, the CDR3 is TGTGCCAGCAGTACTGGGACTTCCTCAGATACGCAGTATTTT. Its protein product is CASSTGTSSDTQYF.